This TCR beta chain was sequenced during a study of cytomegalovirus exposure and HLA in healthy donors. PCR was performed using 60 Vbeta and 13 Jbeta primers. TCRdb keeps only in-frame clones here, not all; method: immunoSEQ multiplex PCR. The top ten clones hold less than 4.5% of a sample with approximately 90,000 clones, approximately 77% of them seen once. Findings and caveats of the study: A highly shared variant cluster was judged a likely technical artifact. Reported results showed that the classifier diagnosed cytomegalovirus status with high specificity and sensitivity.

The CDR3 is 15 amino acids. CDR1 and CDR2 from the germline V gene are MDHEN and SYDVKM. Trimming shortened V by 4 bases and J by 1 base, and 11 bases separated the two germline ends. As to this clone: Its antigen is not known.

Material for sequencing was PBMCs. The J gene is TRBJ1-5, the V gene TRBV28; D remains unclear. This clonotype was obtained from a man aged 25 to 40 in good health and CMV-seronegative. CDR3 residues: CASSYPGLSNQPQHF. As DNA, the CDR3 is TGTGCCAGCAGTTACCCGGGGTTAAGCAATCAGCCCCAGCATTTT. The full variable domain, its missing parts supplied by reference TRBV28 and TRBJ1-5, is DVKVTQSSRYLVKRTGEKVFLECVQDMDHENMFWYRQDPGLGLRLIYFSYDVKMKEKGDIPEGYSVSREKKERFSLILESASTNQTSMYLCASSYPGLSNQPQHFGDGTRLSIL.